One T cell receptor (beta chain) is described in this entry. MiXCR, run by TCRdb on the RT-PCR reads, gives a single entry per CDR3 protein. The table records almost 700,000 distinct CDR3 sequences, approximately 15% of them present only once. The length of the CDR3 is 12 residues. Germline CDR1 and CDR2: SEHNR and FQNEAQ (reference sequence). V gave up 5 bases and J gave up 2 bases, with 7 bases separating them. Sequenced input: memory CD4+ T cells from blood. The V call is TRBV7-9, the J call TRBJ2-7; no firm D call. This sequence was found in a female donor in good health, serving as a healthy control. CDR3: CASSERAYEQYF. The CDR3 DNA reads TGTGCCAGCAGCGAACGGGCCTACGAGCAGTACTTC.